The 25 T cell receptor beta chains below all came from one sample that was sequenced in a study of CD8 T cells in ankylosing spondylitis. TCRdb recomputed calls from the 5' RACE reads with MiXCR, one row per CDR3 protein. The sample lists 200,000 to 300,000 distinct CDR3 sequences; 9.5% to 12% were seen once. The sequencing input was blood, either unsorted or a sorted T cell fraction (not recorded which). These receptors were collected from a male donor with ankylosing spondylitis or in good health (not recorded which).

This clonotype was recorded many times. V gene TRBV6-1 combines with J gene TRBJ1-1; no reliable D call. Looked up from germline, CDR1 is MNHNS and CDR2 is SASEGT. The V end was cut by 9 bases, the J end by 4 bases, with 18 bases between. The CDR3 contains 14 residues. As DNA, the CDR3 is TGTGCCAGTGCGGGTGGCGGATTGGGCACTGAAGCTTTCTTT. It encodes CASAGGGLGTEAFF.

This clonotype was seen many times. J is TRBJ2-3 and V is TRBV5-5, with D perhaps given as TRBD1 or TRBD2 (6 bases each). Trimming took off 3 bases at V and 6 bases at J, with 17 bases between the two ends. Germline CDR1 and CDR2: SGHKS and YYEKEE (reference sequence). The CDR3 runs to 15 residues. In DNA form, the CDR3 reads TGTGCCAGCAGCTCGGAGGGGGGATGGTCCGATACGCAGTATTTT. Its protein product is CASSSEGGWSDTQYF.

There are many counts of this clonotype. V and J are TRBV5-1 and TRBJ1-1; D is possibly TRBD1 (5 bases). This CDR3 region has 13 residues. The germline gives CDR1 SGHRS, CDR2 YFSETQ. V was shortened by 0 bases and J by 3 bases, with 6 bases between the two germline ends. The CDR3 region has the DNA TGCGCCAGCAGCTTGGTGGGGGACACTGAAGCTTTCTTT. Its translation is CASSLVGDTEAFF.

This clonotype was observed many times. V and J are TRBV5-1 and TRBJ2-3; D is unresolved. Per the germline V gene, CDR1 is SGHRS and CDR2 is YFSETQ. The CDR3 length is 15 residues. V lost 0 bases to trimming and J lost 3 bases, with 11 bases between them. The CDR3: CASSLEYMGTDTQYF. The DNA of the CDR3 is TGCGCCAGCAGCTTGGAGTATATGGGTACAGATACGCAGTATTTT.

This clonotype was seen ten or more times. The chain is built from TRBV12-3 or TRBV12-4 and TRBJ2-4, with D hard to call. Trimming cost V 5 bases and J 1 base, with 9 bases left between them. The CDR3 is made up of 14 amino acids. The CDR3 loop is CASSPTLAKNIQYF. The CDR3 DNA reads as TGTGCCAGCAGTCCCACCCTGGCCAAAAACATTCAGTACTTC.

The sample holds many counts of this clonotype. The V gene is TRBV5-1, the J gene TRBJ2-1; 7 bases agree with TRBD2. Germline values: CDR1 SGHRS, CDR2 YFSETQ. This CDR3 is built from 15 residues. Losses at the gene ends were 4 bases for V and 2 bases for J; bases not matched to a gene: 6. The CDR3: CASSATSLPYNEQFF. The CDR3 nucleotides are TGCGCCAGCAGCGCGACTAGCTTGCCCTACAATGAGCAGTTCTTC.

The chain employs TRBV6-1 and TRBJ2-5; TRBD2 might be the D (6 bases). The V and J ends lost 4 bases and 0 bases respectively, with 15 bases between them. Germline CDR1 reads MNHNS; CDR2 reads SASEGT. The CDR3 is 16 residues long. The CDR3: CASSGGTATYQETQYF. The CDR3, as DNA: TGTGCCAGCAGTGGCGGGACGGCGACTTACCAAGAGACCCAGTACTTC.

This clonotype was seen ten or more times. The CDR3 region is CASSVAGGAYEAFF. The DNA of the CDR3 is TGTGCCAGCAGCGTAGCTGGGGGGGCCTATGAAGCTTTCTTT. J is TRBJ1-1 and V is TRBV9; maybe TRBD1 (6 bases). Trimming took off 0 bases at V and 7 bases at J, with 13 bases between the two ends. The CDR3 consists of 14 residues. Germline CDR1 and CDR2: SGDLS and YYNGEE.

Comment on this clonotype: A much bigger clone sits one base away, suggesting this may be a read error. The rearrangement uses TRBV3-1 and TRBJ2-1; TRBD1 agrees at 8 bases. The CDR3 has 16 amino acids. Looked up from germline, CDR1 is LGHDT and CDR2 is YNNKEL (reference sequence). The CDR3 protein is CTSSQDPGQGYNEQFF. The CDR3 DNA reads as TGTACCAGCAGCCAAGATCCAGGACAGGGCTACAATGAGCAGTTCTTC.

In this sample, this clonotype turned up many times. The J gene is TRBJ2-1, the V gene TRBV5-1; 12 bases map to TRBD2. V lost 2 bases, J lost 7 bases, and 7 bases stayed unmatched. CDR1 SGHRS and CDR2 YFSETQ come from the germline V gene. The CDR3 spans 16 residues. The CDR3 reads CASSLELAGGLNEQFF. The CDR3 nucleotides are TGCGCCAGCAGCTTAGAGCTAGCGGGAGGGCTTAATGAGCAGTTCTTC.

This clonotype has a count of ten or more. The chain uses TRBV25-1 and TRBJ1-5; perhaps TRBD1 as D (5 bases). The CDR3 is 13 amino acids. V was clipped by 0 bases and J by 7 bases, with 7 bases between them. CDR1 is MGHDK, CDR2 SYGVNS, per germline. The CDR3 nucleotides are TGTGCCAGCAGTGAATACGGGGACCAGCCCCAGCATTTT. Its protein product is CASSEYGDQPQHF.

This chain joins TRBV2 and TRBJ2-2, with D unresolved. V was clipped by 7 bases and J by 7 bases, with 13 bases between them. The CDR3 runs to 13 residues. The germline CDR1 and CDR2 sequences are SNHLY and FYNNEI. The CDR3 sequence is CASTTDRFGELFF. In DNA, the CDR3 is TGTGCCAGCACTACGGACCGTTTCGGGGAGCTGTTTTTT.

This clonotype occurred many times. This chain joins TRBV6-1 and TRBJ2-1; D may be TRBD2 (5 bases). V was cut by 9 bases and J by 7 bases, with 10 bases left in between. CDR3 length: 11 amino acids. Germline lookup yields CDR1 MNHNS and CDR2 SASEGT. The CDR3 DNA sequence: TGTGCCAGGGACTCCCCAAATGAGCAGTTCTTC. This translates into CARDSPNEQFF.

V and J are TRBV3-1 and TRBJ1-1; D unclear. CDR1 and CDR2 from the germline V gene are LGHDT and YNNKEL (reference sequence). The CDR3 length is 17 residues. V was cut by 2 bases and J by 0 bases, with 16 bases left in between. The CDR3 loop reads CASSQYGNRHLNTEAFF. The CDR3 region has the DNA TGTGCCAGCAGCCAATACGGTAACAGACACTTGAACACTGAAGCTTTCTTT.

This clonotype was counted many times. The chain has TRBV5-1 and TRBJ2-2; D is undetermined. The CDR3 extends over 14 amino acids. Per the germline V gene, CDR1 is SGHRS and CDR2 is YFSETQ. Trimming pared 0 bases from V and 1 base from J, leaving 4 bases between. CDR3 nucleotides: TGCGCCAGCAGCTTGGCCGGGAACACCGGGGAGCTGTTTTTT. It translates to CASSLAGNTGELFF.

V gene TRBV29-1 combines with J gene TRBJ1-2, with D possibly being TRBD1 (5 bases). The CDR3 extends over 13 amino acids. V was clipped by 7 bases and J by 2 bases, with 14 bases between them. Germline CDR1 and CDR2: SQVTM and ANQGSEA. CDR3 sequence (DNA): TGCAGCGCCGACGCGACAGACAACTATGGCTACACCTTC. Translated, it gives CSADATDNYGYTF.

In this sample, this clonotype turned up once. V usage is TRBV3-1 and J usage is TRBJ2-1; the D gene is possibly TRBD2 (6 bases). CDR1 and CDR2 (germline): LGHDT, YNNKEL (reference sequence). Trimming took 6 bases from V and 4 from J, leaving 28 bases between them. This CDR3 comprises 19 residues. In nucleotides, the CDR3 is TGTGCCAGCAGTGCCCTCGGGAATACCGGGACTCGCGTATACAATGAGCAGTTCTTC. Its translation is CASSALGNTGTRVYNEQFF.

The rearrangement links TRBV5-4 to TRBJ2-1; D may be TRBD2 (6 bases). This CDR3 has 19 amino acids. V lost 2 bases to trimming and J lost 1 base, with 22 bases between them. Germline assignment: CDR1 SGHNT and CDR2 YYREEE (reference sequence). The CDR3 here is CASSFGVGGAGGSYNEQFF. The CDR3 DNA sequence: TGTGCCAGCAGCTTCGGGGTCGGCGGGGCAGGAGGGTCCTACAATGAGCAGTTCTTC.

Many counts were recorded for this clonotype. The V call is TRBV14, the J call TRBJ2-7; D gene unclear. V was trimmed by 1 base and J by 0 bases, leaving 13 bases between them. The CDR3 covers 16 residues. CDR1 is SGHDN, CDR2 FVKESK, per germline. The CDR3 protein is CASSQVHADHSYEQYF. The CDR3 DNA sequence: TGTGCCAGCAGCCAAGTTCACGCGGACCACTCCTACGAGCAGTACTTC.

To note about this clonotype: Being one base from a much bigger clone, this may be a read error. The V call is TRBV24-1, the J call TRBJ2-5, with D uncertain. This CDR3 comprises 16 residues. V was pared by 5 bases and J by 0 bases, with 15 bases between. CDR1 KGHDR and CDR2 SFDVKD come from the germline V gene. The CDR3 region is CATSVVRRQDQETQYF. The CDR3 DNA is TGTGCCACCAGTGTAGTCAGAAGACAAGACCAAGAGACCCAGTACTTC.

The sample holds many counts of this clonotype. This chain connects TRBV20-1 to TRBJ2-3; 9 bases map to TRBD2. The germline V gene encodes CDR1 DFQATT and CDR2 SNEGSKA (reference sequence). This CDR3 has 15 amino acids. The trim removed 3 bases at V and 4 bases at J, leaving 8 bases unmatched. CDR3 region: CSARALAGRADTQYF. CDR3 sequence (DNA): TGCAGTGCTAGGGCGCTAGCGGGACGGGCAGATACGCAGTATTTT.

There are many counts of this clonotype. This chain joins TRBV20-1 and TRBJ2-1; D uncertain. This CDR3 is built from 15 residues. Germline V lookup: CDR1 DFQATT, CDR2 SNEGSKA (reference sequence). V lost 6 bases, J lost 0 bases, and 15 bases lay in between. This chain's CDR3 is CSAARRQSSYNEQFF. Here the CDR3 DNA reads TGCAGTGCCGCCCGTCGGCAGAGCTCCTACAATGAGCAGTTCTTC.

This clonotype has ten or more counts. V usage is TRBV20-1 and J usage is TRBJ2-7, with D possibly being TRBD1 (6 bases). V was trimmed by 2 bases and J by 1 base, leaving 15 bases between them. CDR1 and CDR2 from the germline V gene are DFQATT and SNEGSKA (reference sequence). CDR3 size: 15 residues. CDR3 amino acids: CSARLGARGSYEQYF. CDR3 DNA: TGCAGTGCTAGACTGGGGGCCAGGGGTTCCTACGAGCAGTACTTC.

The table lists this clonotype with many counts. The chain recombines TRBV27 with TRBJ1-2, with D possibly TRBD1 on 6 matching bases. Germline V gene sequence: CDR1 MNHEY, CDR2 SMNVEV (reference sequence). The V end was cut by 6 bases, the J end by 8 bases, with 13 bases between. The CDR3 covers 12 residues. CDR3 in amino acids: CASSPQGFGYTF. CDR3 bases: TGTGCCAGCAGCCCACAGGGTTTCGGCTACACCTTC.

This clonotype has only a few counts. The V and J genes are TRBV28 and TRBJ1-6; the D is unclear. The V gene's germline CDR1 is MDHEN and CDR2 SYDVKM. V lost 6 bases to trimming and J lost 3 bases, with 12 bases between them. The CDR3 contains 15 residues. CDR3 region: CASSPRRDYNSPLHF. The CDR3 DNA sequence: TGTGCCAGCAGCCCGCGTAGGGACTATAATTCACCCCTCCACTTT.